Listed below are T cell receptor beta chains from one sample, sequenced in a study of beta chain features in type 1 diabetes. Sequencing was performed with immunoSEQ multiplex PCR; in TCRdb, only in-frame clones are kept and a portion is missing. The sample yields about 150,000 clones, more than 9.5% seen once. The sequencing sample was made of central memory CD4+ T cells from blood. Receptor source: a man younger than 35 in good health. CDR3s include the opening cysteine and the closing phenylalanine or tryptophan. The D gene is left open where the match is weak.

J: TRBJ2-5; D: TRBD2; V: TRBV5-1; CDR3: CASSWGLAGGGQETQYF
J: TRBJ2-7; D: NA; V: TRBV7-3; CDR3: CASSLTRMDEQYF
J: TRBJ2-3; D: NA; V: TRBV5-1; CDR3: CASSYRQPTDTQYF
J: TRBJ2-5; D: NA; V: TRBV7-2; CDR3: CASSRETQYF
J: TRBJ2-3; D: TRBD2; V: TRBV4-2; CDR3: CASSQAGGSDTQYF
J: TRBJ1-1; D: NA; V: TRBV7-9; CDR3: CASSAQGPNTEAFF
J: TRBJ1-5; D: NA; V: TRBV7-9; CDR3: CASSLAGGGAAQHF
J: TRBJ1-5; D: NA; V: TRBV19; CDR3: CASSIVGHQPQHF
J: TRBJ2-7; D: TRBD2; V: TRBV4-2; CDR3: CASSQILGGREAYEQYF
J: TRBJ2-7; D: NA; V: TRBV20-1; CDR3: CSATRDYEQYF
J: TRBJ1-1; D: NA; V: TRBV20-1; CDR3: CSARKVGEAFF
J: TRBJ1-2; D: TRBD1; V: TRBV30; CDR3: CAWINRGVYGYTF
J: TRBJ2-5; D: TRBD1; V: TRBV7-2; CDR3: CASRLGQGAAQYF
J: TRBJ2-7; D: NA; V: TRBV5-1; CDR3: CASSLVGPSEQYF